Below, 15 T cell receptor beta chains from the same sample are listed, as sequenced in a study of graft-versus-host responses after intestinal transplantation. TCRdb's copy holds only in-frame clones and misses some; the assay was immunoSEQ multiplex PCR. The top ten clones hold 0.55% to 0.9% of a sample with 11,000 to 15,000 clones, around 94% of them seen once. The starting material was PBMCs, obtained 9 days after transplant. These TCRs come from a human patient who received an intestinal transplant, so some T cells may come from the graft donor.

This clone is a singleton in its sample. The rearrangement uses TRBV6-5 and TRBJ2-2; D possibly corresponds to TRBD1 (8 bases). This CDR3 spans 14 amino acids. Trimming left V 5 bases short and J 6 bases short, with 13 bases between. The V gene's germline CDR1 is MNHEY and CDR2 SVGAGI. CDR3 in amino acids: CASSNRGGAGELFF. DNA for the CDR3: TGTGCCAGCAGTAACAGGGGGGGGGCCGGGGAGCTGTTTTTT.

V usage is TRBV6-4 and J usage is TRBJ2-3, with 7 bases that match TRBD2. Trimming took 0 bases from V and 5 from J; bases not matched to a gene: 5. Germline V lookup: CDR1 MRHNA, CDR2 SNTAGT. There are 15 residues in the CDR3. In DNA, the CDR3 is TGTGCCAGCAGTGACTCCGGGCGGGAGAAAGATACGCAGTATTTT. It translates to CASSDSGREKDTQYF.

The chain employs TRBV6-1 and TRBJ2-1, with D hard to call. V gave up 3 bases and J gave up 7 bases, with 13 bases separating them. The CDR3 totals 14 residues. In germline, CDR1 is MNHNS, CDR2 SASEGT. The CDR3 sequence is CASSDRISSNEQFF. CDR3 nucleotides: TGTGCCAGCAGTGATAGGATTTCGTCAAATGAGCAGTTCTTC.

The chain recombines TRBV5-1 with TRBJ1-1; D is ambiguous. The V end lost 4 bases, the J end lost 1 base, and 11 bases lay between the germline ends. The CDR3 totals 14 residues. Germline-derived CDR1 and CDR2 are SGHRS and YFSETQ. As DNA, the CDR3 is TGCGCCAGCAGCCCACGAGGGCAGAACACTGAAGCTTTCTTT. This gives the protein CASSPRGQNTEAFF.

The genes are TRBV18 and TRBJ2-5; D may be TRBD1 or TRBD2 (5 bases each). Between the trimmed V and J ends, which lost 2 bases and 4 bases, there was a span of 11 bases. Germline CDR1 is KGHSH and CDR2 is LQKENI. The CDR3 sequence is 14 residues long. CDR3 in amino acids: CASSPGDAGETQYF. The DNA of the CDR3 is TGTGCCAGCTCACCAGGGGACGCAGGAGAGACCCAGTACTTC.

This chain joins TRBV10-3 and TRBJ2-7; D perhaps matches TRBD2 (5 bases). The CDR3 length is 16 residues. The V and J ends lost 8 bases and 0 bases respectively, with 20 bases between them. Germline loops: CDR1 ENHRY, CDR2 SYGVKD. The CDR3 protein is CAISPVGGLSSYEQYF. CDR3 in DNA: TGTGCCATCTCTCCGGTTGGCGGACTCAGCTCCTACGAGCAGTACTTC.

V and J are TRBV5-1 and TRBJ2-5; D is unclear. The V gene's germline CDR1 is SGHRS and CDR2 YFSETQ. The CDR3 has 13 amino acids. V lost 1 base to trimming and J lost 3 bases, with 7 bases between them. Here the CDR3 reads CASSLPLEETQYF. CDR3 DNA sequence: TGCGCCAGCAGCTTGCCCCTAGAAGAGACCCAGTACTTC.

This clone was detected once. This chain joins TRBV18 and TRBJ2-7; 7 nucleotides match TRBD1. J gave up 3 bases and V 5 bases, and 4 bases lay outside the gene matches. The length of the CDR3 is 13 residues. CDR1 and CDR2 from the germline V gene are KGHSH and LQKENI. As DNA, the CDR3 is TGTGCCAGCTCAGACAGGGATTTCTACGAGCAGTACTTC. This codes for CASSDRDFYEQYF.

This clone was observed a single time. V and J are TRBV4-1 and TRBJ2-7; D is unclear. V shed 5 bases and J shed 0 bases, with 14 bases lying between them. CDR1 and CDR2 from the germline V gene are MGHRA and YSYEKL. This CDR3 contains 15 residues. CDR3 sequence: CASSFLSESSYEQYF. As DNA, the CDR3 is TGCGCCAGCAGCTTCCTTTCAGAATCCTCCTACGAGCAGTACTTC.

V is TRBV28 and J is TRBJ2-7; tentative D call: TRBD2 (6 bases). The CDR3 covers 13 residues. CDR1 and CDR2 (germline): MDHEN, SYDVKM. With 6 bases removed from V and 3 bases from J, the gap between germline ends came to 12 bases. The CDR3 loop reads CASRSNSGYEQYF. The DNA of the CDR3 is TGTGCCAGCAGGTCTAATAGCGGCTACGAGCAGTACTTC.

This clone occurred a few times. V usage is TRBV11-2 and J usage is TRBJ1-3; D not certain. Trimming took 1 base from V and 2 from J, leaving 6 bases between them. The CDR3 is made up of 14 amino acids. CDR1 and CDR2 from the germline V gene are SGHAT and FQNNGV. CDR3: CASSLGGAGNTIYF. CDR3 nucleotide sequence: TGTGCCAGCAGCTTAGGGGGAGCTGGAAACACCATATATTTT. The whole variable domain, filled in from reference TRBV11-2 and TRBJ1-3, reads EAGVAQSPRYKIIEKRQSVAFWCNPISGHATLYWYQQILGQGPKLLIQFQNNGVVDDSQLPKDRFSAERLKGVDSTLKIQPAKLEDSAVYLCASSLGGAGNTIYFGEGSWLTVV.

This clone occurred once. The chain combines TRBV2 with TRBJ1-2; D unclear. There are 14 residues in the CDR3. V was cut by 2 bases and J by 3 bases, with 10 bases left in between. Germline CDR1 SNHLY, CDR2 FYNNEI. In DNA, the CDR3 is TGTGCCAGCAGTGAAAGGTTGACGGACTATGGCTACACCTTC. It translates to CASSERLTDYGYTF.

CDR3 DNA: TGTGCCTACACATCAATGGCCACAGGGACGACTGAAGCTTTCTTT. It yields the protein CAYTSMATGTTEAFF. This chain uses TRBV30 with TRBJ1-1, with D perhaps TRBD1 (6 bases). The germline V gene has CDR1 GTSNPN and CDR2 SVGIG (reference sequence). The CDR3 runs to 15 residues. Trimming removed 7 bases from V and 5 bases from J, with 23 bases in between. Full variable domain (missing parts from reference TRBV30 and TRBJ1-1): SQTIHQWPATLVQPVGSPLSLECTVEGTSNPNLYWYRQAAGRGLQLLFYSVGIGQISSEVPQNLSASRPQDRQFILSSKKLLLSDSGFYLCAYTSMATGTTEAFFGQGTRLTVV.

The count of this clone is one. The chain carries TRBV6-6 and TRBJ1-2; no firm D call. Germline CDR1 MNHNY, CDR2 SVGAGI (reference sequence). Trimming shortened V by 0 bases and J by 2 bases, and 7 bases separated the two germline ends. CDR3 length: 14 residues. CDR3 in amino acids: CASSYSGQNYGYTF. The DNA for the CDR3 is TGTGCCAGCAGTTACTCTGGGCAAAACTATGGCTACACCTTC.

Worth noting for this clone: One junction end does not reproduce the germline sequence, and a read error may be involved. This chain joins TRBV13 and TRBJ2-2; 13 nucleotides match TRBD2. The CDR3 totals 18 residues. The germline gives CDR1 PRHDT, CDR2 FYEKMQ (reference sequence). The CDR3 DNA reads TGTGCCAGCAGCCTAGGACTAGCGGGAGATGGGGGTCTCGGGGAGCTGTTTTTT. This codes for CASSLGLAGDGGLGELFF.